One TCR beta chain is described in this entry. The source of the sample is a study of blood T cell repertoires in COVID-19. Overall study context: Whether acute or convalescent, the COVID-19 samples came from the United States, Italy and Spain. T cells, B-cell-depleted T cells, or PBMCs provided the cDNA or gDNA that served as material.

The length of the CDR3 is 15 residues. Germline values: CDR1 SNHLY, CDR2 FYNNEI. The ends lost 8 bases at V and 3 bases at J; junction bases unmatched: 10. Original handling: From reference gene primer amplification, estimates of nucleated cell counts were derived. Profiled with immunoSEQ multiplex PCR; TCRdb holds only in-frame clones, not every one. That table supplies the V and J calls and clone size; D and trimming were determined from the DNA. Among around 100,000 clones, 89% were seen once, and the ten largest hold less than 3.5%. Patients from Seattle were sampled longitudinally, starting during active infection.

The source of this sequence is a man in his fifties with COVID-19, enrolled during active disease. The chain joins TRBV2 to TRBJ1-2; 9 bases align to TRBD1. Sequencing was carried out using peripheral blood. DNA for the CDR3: TGTGCCAGCGACCTCGACAGGGGGTCTGACTATGGCTACACCTTC. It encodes CASDLDRGSDYGYTF.